The 25 T cell receptor beta chains reported below all come from one sample, sequenced in a study of cytomegalovirus exposure and HLA in healthy donors. The PCR used 60 Vbeta and 13 Jbeta primers. Measured with immunoSEQ multiplex PCR; TCRdb has only the in-frame clones, and not every one. Of roughly 60,000 clones listed, less than 85% are singletons. Sequenced input: PBMCs. The receptors shown here come from a woman aged 60 to 75 in good health and CMV-seropositive.

The rearrangement uses TRBV18 and TRBJ1-6; D gene ambiguous. CDR1 KGHSH and CDR2 LQKENI come from the germline V gene. The CDR3 runs to 15 residues. Deletions cut 1 base from V and 10 bases from J, with 14 bases between. CDR3 DNA sequence: TGTGCCAGCTCACCACGTGCGGTAGCAGAATCACCCCTCCACTTT. Protein sequence: CASSPRAVAESPLHF.

The chain carries TRBV29-1 and TRBJ2-3; 7 bases align to TRBD1. CDR1 and CDR2 from the germline V gene are SQVTM and ANQGSEA. The junction had 10 bases not matched to a gene; V was cut back by 0 bases and J by 4 bases. The CDR3 is made up of 16 amino acids. This CDR3 is CSVEEPNRGGADTQYF. Written as DNA, the CDR3 is TGCAGCGTTGAAGAACCAAACAGGGGTGGCGCAGATACGCAGTATTTT.

The chain combines TRBV11-2 with TRBJ1-5, with a tentative D call TRBD1 (5 bases). The V and J ends lost 2 bases and 2 bases respectively, with 10 bases between them. The CDR3 has 15 residues. Germline V gene data show CDR1 as SGHAT and CDR2 as FQNNGV. In nucleotides, the CDR3 is TGTGCCAGCAGCTTATCAGGGCAGGGCAATCAGCCCCAGCATTTT. Its translation: CASSLSGQGNQPQHF. The full variable domain, completed using reference TRBV11-2 and TRBJ1-5, is EAGVAQSPRYKIIEKRQSVAFWCNPISGHATLYWYQQILGQGPKLLIQFQNNGVVDDSQLPKDRFSAERLKGVDSTLKIQPAKLEDSAVYLCASSLSGQGNQPQHFGDGTRLSIL.

The V gene is TRBV10-3, the J gene TRBJ1-2; TRBD1 might be the D (5 bases). The germline V gene encodes CDR1 ENHRY and CDR2 SYGVKD. The CDR3 contains 16 residues. Trimming took off 10 bases at V and 0 bases at J, with 21 bases between the two ends. The CDR3 here is CASSQMTDLANYGYTF. DNA of the CDR3: TGTGCCAGCAGCCAAATGACAGACCTCGCTAACTATGGCTACACCTTC.

This clone came up a few times. The chain has TRBV27 and TRBJ1-2, with D unresolved. The CDR3 runs 15 residues. CDR1 MNHEY and CDR2 SMNVEV come from the germline V gene (reference sequence). Trimming left V 6 bases short and J 8 bases short, with 22 bases between. This CDR3 reads CASRTHPGDVGGYTF. In DNA, the CDR3 is TGTGCCAGCAGGACTCACCCGGGTGACGTTGGCGGCTACACCTTC.

The chain combines TRBV27 with TRBJ2-6; perhaps TRBD1 as D (6 bases). CDR1 is MNHEY, CDR2 SMNVEV, per germline (reference sequence). V was cut by 4 bases and J by 4 bases, with 11 bases left in between. CDR3 length: 15 amino acids. CDR3 sequence: CASSSQGTGANVLTF. CDR3 nucleotide sequence: TGTGCCAGCAGTTCGCAGGGGACAGGGGCCAACGTCCTGACTTTC.

The chain joins TRBV19 to TRBJ1-6, with 7 bases lining up with TRBD1. Germline loops: CDR1 LNHDA, CDR2 SQIVND (reference sequence). V shed 8 bases and J 4 bases; nucleotides not matched to a gene: 2. The CDR3 spans 13 residues. The CDR3, as DNA: TGTGCCAGTGGGGGACAGTATAATTCACCCCTCCACTTT. Translating it yields CASGGQYNSPLHF.

The V and J genes are TRBV2 and TRBJ2-3; 9 nucleotides match TRBD2. The ends lost 4 bases at V and 6 bases at J; junction bases unmatched: 8. Germline lookup yields CDR1 SNHLY and CDR2 FYNNEI. The CDR3 covers 15 residues. CDR3 protein: CASSAPSGGPDTQYF. The CDR3 nucleotides read TGTGCCAGCAGTGCGCCCAGCGGGGGGCCGGATACGCAGTATTTT.

Only one count was recorded for this clone. CDR3 bases: TGTGCCAGCAGCTTGACGGGGAATAGCATCTCATATGCCGGGGAGCTGTTTTTT. Translating it yields CASSLTGNSISYAGELFF. The chain has TRBV5-6 and TRBJ2-2; D possibly corresponds to TRBD2 (5 bases). The germline V gene has CDR1 SGHDT and CDR2 YYEEEE. The germline V and J ends were trimmed by 1 base and 6 bases, with 22 bases remaining between them. The CDR3 runs 18 residues.

The chain links TRBV29-1 to TRBJ2-3, with 9 bases matching TRBD2. Germline V gene sequence: CDR1 SQVTM, CDR2 ANQGSEA. The trim removed 0 bases at V and 0 bases at J, leaving 10 bases unmatched. The CDR3 has 18 amino acids. In nucleotides, the CDR3 is TGCAGCGTTGAAGATTCGCCGGCTAGCGGGGCGAGCACAGATACGCAGTATTTT. Amino acids: CSVEDSPASGASTDTQYF.

The rearrangement uses TRBV2 and TRBJ2-1; 7 nucleotides agree with TRBD2. The CDR3 has 15 amino acids. Trimming took 2 bases from V and 4 from J; bases not matched to a gene: 5. Germline V gene sequence: CDR1 SNHLY, CDR2 FYNNEI. DNA of the CDR3: TGTGCCAGCAGTGAATGGGCGGGGGTATACAATGAGCAGTTCTTC. Translation: CASSEWAGVYNEQFF.

The chain carries TRBV15 and TRBJ2-1; TRBD2 matches at 16 bases. The length of the CDR3 is 17 residues. V was pared by 8 bases and J by 7 bases, with 11 bases of the junction left unmatched. Germline V gene sequence: CDR1 LNHNV, CDR2 YYDKDF (reference sequence). In DNA form, the CDR3 reads TGTGCCACCCGGGGACTAGCGGGGGGGCCGGGTGGAAATGAGCAGTTCTTC. As protein: CATRGLAGGPGGNEQFF.

The sample holds a few counts of this clone. The V gene is TRBV7-8, the J gene TRBJ2-2; D not certain. V was pared by 5 bases and J by 1 base, with 11 bases between. Germline V gene lookup returns CDR1 SGHVS and CDR2 FQNEAQ. The CDR3 extends over 15 amino acids. CDR3 region: CASSDWSQNTGELFF. The CDR3 bases are TGTGCCAGCAGCGACTGGAGTCAGAACACCGGGGAGCTGTTTTTT. The whole variable domain, filled in from reference TRBV7-8 and TRBJ2-2, reads GAGVSQSPRYKVAKRGQDVALRCDPISGHVSLFWYQQALGQGPEFLTYFQNEAQLDKSGLPSDRFFAERPEGSVSTLKIQRTQQEDSAVYLCASSDWSQNTGELFFGEGSRLTVL.

V usage is TRBV7-3 and J usage is TRBJ1-1, with D possibly TRBD1 on 6 matching bases. Trimming left V 5 bases short and J 0 bases short, with 10 bases between. The CDR3 contains 14 residues. Germline CDR1 is SGHTA and CDR2 is FQGTGA. The CDR3 region is CASSPDRLNTEAFF. The CDR3 DNA follows: TGTGCCAGCAGCCCCGACAGGTTGAACACTGAAGCTTTCTTT.

The genes are TRBV2 and TRBJ2-7, with 9 nucleotides matching TRBD2. Germline V gene sequence: CDR1 SNHLY, CDR2 FYNNEI. The CDR3 is 15 residues long. V lost 8 bases to trimming and J lost 1 base; unmatched junction nucleotides: 9. CDR3: CASGLSSGASYEQYF. CDR3 sequence (DNA): TGTGCCAGCGGACTTTCTAGCGGGGCGTCCTACGAGCAGTACTTC. Complete variable domain (other parts from reference TRBV2 and TRBJ2-7): EPEVTQTPSHQVTQMGQEVILRCVPISNHLYFYWYRQILGQKVEFLVSFYNNEISEKSEIFDDQFSVERPDGSNFTLKIRSTKLEDSAMYFCASGLSSGASYEQYFGPGTRLTVT.

The chain carries TRBV7-9 and TRBJ2-7; no firm D call. This CDR3 region has 13 residues. Trimming shortened V by 2 bases and J by 2 bases, and 7 bases separated the two germline ends. Germline V gene data show CDR1 as SEHNR and CDR2 as FQNEAQ (reference sequence). The CDR3 sequence is CASSLTATYEQYF. CDR3 in DNA: TGTGCCAGCAGCTTAACAGCTACCTACGAGCAGTACTTC. Filled out from reference TRBV7-9 and TRBJ2-7, the complete variable domain reads DTGVSQNPRHKITKRGQNVTFRCDPISEHNRLYWYRQTLGQGPEFLTYFQNEAQLEKSRLLSDRFSAERPKGSFSTLEIQRTEQGDSAMYLCASSLTATYEQYFGPGTRLTVT.

The chain uses TRBV5-1 and TRBJ1-1, with 8 bases aligning to TRBD1. Germline CDR1 reads SGHRS; CDR2 reads YFSETQ. The CDR3 covers 12 residues. With 2 bases clipped from V and 7 bases from J, the junction kept 1 base outside the gene matches. The CDR3: CASSLGQGEAFF. As DNA, the CDR3 is TGCGCCAGCAGCTTAGGACAGGGTGAAGCTTTCTTT.

This clone occurred once. The chain combines TRBV5-1 with TRBJ2-5; 7 nucleotides agree with TRBD1. CDR1 is SGHRS and CDR2 is YFSETQ in the germline V gene. J lost 4 bases, V lost 3 bases, and 9 bases had no gene match. The length of the CDR3 is 15 residues. The CDR3 sequence is CASSSRAGGGETQYF. CDR3 DNA sequence: TGCGCCAGCAGCTCTCGGGCAGGGGGTGGAGAGACCCAGTACTTC.

The genes are TRBV7-8 and TRBJ2-7; 8 bases fit TRBD2. The CDR3 contains 13 residues. J gave up 4 bases and V 5 bases, and 4 bases lay outside the gene matches. Germline V gene lookup returns CDR1 SGHVS and CDR2 FQNEAQ. CDR3 in amino acids: CASSTRGGYEQYF. CDR3 DNA sequence: TGTGCCAGCAGCACCCGGGGGGGGTACGAGCAGTACTTC.

The gene calls are TRBV5-1 and TRBJ2-2; possibly TRBD2 for D (5 bases). Trimming removed 6 bases from V and 1 base from J, with 22 bases in between. The CDR3 extends over 18 amino acids. Germline CDR1 is SGHRS and CDR2 is YFSETQ. The DNA of the CDR3 is TGCGCCAGCACCTCGGGAATTCTTACCGCTTTGAACACCGGGGAGCTGTTTTTT. Translated: CASTSGILTALNTGELFF. Based on the CDR3 plus reference TRBV5-1 and TRBJ2-2, the full variable domain is KAGVTQTPRYLIKTRGQQVTLSCSPISGHRSVSWYQQTPGQGLQFLFEYFSETQRNKGNFPGRFSGRQFSNSRSEMNVSTLELGDSALYLCASTSGILTALNTGELFFGEGSRLTVL.

CDR3 sequence reads: CASRLGQGNEKLFF. The CDR3 coding sequence is TGTGCCAGTAGACTGGGACAGGGAAATGAAAAACTGTTTTTT. The V and J genes are TRBV19 and TRBJ1-4; 9 bases fit TRBD1. The length of the CDR3 is 14 residues. V lost 6 bases, J lost 5 bases, and 4 bases stayed unmatched. Germline assignment: CDR1 LNHDA and CDR2 SQIVND (reference sequence).

CDR3 sequence: CASSLDSSEGQPQHF. CDR3 nucleotides: TGTGCCAGCAGCTTGGACTCATCCGAGGGTCAGCCCCAGCATTTT. V gene TRBV4-2 combines with J gene TRBJ1-5, with unresolved D. CDR3 length: 15 residues. Germline CDR1 and CDR2: LGHNA and YNFKEQ. V was shortened by 5 bases and J by 6 bases, with 17 bases between the two germline ends.

This clone came up once. At one end the junction does not follow the germline gene, possibly because of a read error. The V gene is TRBV7-9, the J gene TRBJ2-7; 11 positions agree with TRBD2. The CDR3 runs 11 residues. The V gene's germline CDR1 is SEHNR and CDR2 FQNEAQ (reference sequence). CDR3 coding DNA: TGTTCCAGCAGCCCCGGACTAGCGGGTTACTTC. As protein: CSSSPGLAGYF.

This clone came up a few times. The V call is TRBV19, the J call TRBJ1-2; D is undetermined. Trimming shortened V by 6 bases and J by 0 bases, and 11 bases separated the two germline ends. From germline, CDR1 is LNHDA and CDR2 SQIVND (reference sequence). This CDR3 comprises 14 residues. CDR3 sequence reads: CASSRGRANYGYTF. DNA for the CDR3: TGTGCCAGTAGCCGAGGGAGAGCTAACTATGGCTACACCTTC.

The V and J genes are TRBV21-1 and TRBJ1-1; whether TRBD1, the table's D call, matches the DNA was not checked. TRBV21-1 is assigned pseudogene status. The CDR3 extends over 14 amino acids. The CDR3: CASRKGGANTEAFF. CDR3 nucleotide sequence: TGTGCCAGCAGGAAAGGTGGGGCGAACACTGAAGCTTTCTTT.